This T cell receptor beta chain was observed in a study of long-term antiretroviral therapy in people with HIV. Looking at the study overall: Earliest sampling preceded the 2015 immediate-ART recommendation by about a decade. Points from the study as a whole: Across all time points, the repertoire was dominated by clones that expanded before ART. Patients on ART gained diversity, which nonetheless stayed below transplant donor controls.

Notes on this clone: Its antigen is not identified.

Germline CDR1 reads SGHRS; CDR2 reads YFSETQ. The J segment lost 6 bases and the V segment lost 0 bases, leaving 2 bases of the junction unmatched. There are 14 residues in the CDR3. Running of the v3.0 immunoSEQ assay took place at survey level. Profiled with immunoSEQ multiplex PCR; TCRdb holds only in-frame clones, not every one. The sample holds approximately 17,000 clones; approximately 84% are singletons and the top ten take around 13%. The material was unsorted PBMCs, obtained less than 1.3 years before starting antiretroviral therapy. The sequence was obtained from a man aged 30 to 39 with HIV. The chain combines TRBV5-1 with TRBJ2-2; 7 positions agree with TRBD1. The CDR3 DNA is TGCGCCAGCAGCTTGGATACAGGGGCCGGGGAGCTGTTTTTT. Translating it yields CASSLDTGAGELFF. Combining the CDR3 with reference TRBV5-1 and TRBJ2-2 gives the whole variable domain KAGVTQTPRYLIKTRGQQVTLSCSPISGHRSVSWYQQTPGQGLQFLFEYFSETQRNKGNFPGRFSGRQFSNSRSEMNVSTLELGDSALYLCASSLDTGAGELFFGEGSRLTVL.